Each of the 3 T cell receptor beta chains below was sequenced from the same sample in a study of cytotoxic CD8 clonotypes in ibrutinib-treated CLL. Produced via immunoSEQ multiplex PCR; TCRdb's table is partial and in-frame only. This table holds 100,000 or so clones, about 50% found once. The sample was PBMCs, taken after 24 months of ibrutinib treatment. The receptors were sampled from a human donor with chronic lymphocytic leukemia.

V gene TRBV11-3 combines with J gene TRBJ2-6, with 8 bases that match TRBD1. Per germline, CDR1 SGHNT and CDR2 YENEEA. This CDR3 contains 17 residues. V gave up 3 bases and J gave up 0 bases; unmatched junction bases: 4. The DNA for the CDR3 is TGTGCCAGCAGCTTTTTGACAGGGGCCTCTGGGGCCAACGTCCTGACTTTC. It yields the protein CASSFLTGASGANVLTF.

V usage is TRBV11-3 and J usage is TRBJ2-7; unclear D gene. The CDR3 has 12 residues. Germline CDR1 reads SGHNT; CDR2 reads YENEEA. V dropped 5 bases and J dropped 2 bases, with 7 bases sitting between them. Here the CDR3 reads CASSQRAYEQYF. The CDR3 DNA is TGTGCCAGCAGCCAACGGGCCTACGAGCAGTACTTC.

This sequence joins TRBV5-1 and TRBJ2-3; 8 bases are a match to TRBD1. The CDR3 contains 17 residues. V lost 4 bases and J lost 3; bases outside the gene matches: 13. Germline CDR1 is SGHRS and CDR2 is YFSETQ. The CDR3 DNA is TGCGCCAGCAGCAAAGGTCTCGGACAGGGCCCTACAGATACGCAGTATTTT. Protein: CASSKGLGQGPTDTQYF.